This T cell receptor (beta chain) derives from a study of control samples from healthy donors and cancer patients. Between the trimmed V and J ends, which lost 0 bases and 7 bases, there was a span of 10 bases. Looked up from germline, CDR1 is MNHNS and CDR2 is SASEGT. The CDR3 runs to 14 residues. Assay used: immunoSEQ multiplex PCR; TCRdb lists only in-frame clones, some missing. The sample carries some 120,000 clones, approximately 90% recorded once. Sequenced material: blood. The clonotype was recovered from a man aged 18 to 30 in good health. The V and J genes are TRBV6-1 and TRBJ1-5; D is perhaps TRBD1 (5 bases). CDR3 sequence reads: CASSEAGLGQPQHF. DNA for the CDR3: TGTGCCAGCAGTGAAGCGGGACTAGGGCAGCCCCAGCATTTT.